This T cell receptor beta chain derives from a study of T cell repertoires in cytomegalovirus infection. For the study at large: It was the public TCR beta signatures that indicated both CMV infection and matching HLA type. Points from the study as a whole: Dominant in the ex vivo response were TCR beta clonotypes restricted by HLA-C and specific for CMV.

This clonotype was seen more than once but under ten times. Its target is not known. One entry per CDR3 protein results from TCRdb running MiXCR on the reads. The table shows about 500,000 distinct CDR3 sequences, with roughly a third occurring only once. The CDR3 is made up of 16 amino acids. Trimming stripped 5 bases from V and 0 bases from J, with 15 bases between. Germline CDR1 is SGHAT and CDR2 is FQNNGV. The sequence derives from a human donor in good health (CMV status not recorded). Some clones in this sample may be carry-over from other donors' samples. Sequenced material: cultured PBMCs, taken from culture after CMV antigen stimulation. The chain employs TRBV11-2 and TRBJ2-3; the D gene is possibly TRBD1 (5 bases). The DNA for the CDR3 is TGTGCCAGCAGCGCCAAAGCAGGACAAAGCACAGATACGCAGTATTTT. Residues: CASSAKAGQSTDTQYF.